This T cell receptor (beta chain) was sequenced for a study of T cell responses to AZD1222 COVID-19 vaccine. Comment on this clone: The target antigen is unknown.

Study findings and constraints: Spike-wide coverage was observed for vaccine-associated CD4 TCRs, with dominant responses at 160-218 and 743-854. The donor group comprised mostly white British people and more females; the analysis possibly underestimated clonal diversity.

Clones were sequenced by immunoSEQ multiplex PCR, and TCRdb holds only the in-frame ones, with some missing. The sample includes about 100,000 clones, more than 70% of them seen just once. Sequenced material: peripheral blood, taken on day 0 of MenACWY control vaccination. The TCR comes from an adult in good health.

The CDR3 DNA reads as TGTGCCACCAGCAGAGCGCAGGGTGGCACTGAAGCTTTCTTT. Translating it yields CATSRAQGGTEAFF. The rearrangement links TRBV15 to TRBJ1-1; the D gene is possibly TRBD1 (5 bases). The V end was cut by 1 base, the J end by 4 bases, with 10 bases between. Germline V CDR1 and CDR2: LNHNV, YYDKDF (reference sequence). The CDR3 is 14 residues long.